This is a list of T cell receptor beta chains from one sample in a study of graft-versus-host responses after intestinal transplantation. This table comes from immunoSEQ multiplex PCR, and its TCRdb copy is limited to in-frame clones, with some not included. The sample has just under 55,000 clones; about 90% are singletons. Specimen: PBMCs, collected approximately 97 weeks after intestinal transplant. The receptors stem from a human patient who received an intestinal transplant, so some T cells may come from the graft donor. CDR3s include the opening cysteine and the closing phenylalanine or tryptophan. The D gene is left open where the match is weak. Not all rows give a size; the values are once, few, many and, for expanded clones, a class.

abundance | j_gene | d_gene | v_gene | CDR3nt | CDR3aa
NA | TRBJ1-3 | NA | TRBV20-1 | TGCAGTCCTCGGGGAGGAAACACCATATATTTT | CSPRGGNTIYF
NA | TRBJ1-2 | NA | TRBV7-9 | TGTGCCAGCAGCTCTAATGGGGGGCTGAACTATGGCTACACCTTC | CASSSNGGLNYGYTF
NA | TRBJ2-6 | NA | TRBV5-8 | TGTGCCAGCAGCCCCGACAACTCTGGGGCCAACGTCCTGACTTTC | CASSPDNSGANVLTF
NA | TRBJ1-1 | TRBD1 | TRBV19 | TGTGCCAGTAGTAGGACAGGGTCCACTGAAGCTTTCTTT | CASSRTGSTEAFF
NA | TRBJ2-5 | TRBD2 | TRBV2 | TGTGCCAGCAGACGGACTAGCGGGGGGGCCCAAGAGACCCAGTACTTC | CASRRTSGGAQETQYF
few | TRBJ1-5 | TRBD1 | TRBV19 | TGTGCCAGTATTGGCGACAGGGTCAATCAGCCCCAGCATTTT | CASIGDRVNQPQHF
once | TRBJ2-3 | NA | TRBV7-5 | TGTGCCAGCAGCTCCCGATTAAGAACAGATACGCAGTATTTT | CASSSRLRTDTQYF
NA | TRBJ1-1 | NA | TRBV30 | TGTGCCTGGAAACGGACAGTCATTGAAGCTTTCTTT | CAWKRTVIEAFF
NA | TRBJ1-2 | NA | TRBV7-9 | TGTGCCAGCAGCTTAGCCTTCGATCAGGGGTACTATGGCTACACCTTC | CASSLAFDQGYYGYTF
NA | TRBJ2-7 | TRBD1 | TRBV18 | TGTGCCAGCTCACCGCGGCCCCCAGACAGGGCGGACTACGAGCAGTACTTC | CASSPRPPDRADYEQYF
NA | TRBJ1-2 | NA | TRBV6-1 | TGTGCCAGCAGTGATTTGGGCTATGGCTACACCTTC | CASSDLGYGYTF
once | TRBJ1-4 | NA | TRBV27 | TGTGCCAGCAGTGCCCCAGGTGAAAAACTGTTTTTT | CASSAPGEKLFF
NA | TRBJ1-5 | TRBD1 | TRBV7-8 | TGTGCCAGCAGCCGACGGTATCCGGGACAGGGGACGGCGGGCAATCAGCCCCAGCATTTT | CASSRRYPGQGTAGNQPQHF
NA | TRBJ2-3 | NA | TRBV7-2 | TGTGCCAGCAGCTTATCCACAGATACGCAGTATTTT | CASSLSTDTQYF
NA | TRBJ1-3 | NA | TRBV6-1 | TGTGCCAGCAGTGTGGAGGGGGGAAACACCATATATTTT | CASSVEGGNTIYF
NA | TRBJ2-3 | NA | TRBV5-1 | TGCGCCAGCAGCTGGGGGGACCACACAGATACGCAGTATTTT | CASSWGDHTDTQYF
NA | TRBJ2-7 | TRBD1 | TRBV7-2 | TGTGCCAGCAGCGCAGGGACAGCGCACTTCTACGAGCAGTACTTC | CASSAGTAHFYEQYF
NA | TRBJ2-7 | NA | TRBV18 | TGTGCCAGCTCAGCTTCCGGGGCTGGGGAGCAGTACTTC | CASSASGAGEQYF
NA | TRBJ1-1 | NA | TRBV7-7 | TGTGCCAGCACCCCCTGTGAGGCATTGAACACTGAAGCTTTCTTT | CASTPCEALNTEAFF
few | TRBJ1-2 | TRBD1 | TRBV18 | TGTGCCAGCTCAGCCCGACAGGGTAACTATGGCTACACCTTC | CASSARQGNYGYTF
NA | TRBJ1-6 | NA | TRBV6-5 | TGTGCCAGCACTGACCCGCCTCAAGACAGGACCCTCCACTTT | CASTDPPQDRTLHF
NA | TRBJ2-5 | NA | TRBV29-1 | TGCAGCGTTGAAGAAGGGGCAGGGAAGACCCAGTACTTC | CSVEEGAGKTQYF
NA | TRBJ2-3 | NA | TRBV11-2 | TGTGCCAGCAGCCCCCGGACAGTCACGAACACAGATACGCAGTATTTT | CASSPRTVTNTDTQYF
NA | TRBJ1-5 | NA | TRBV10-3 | TGTGCCATCAGCAACTGGGGGGAGAAGCCCCAGCATTTT | CAISNWGEKPQHF
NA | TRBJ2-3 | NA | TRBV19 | TGTGCCAGTAGTATTCTGGGGACCCTCCTCGGGGGAGATACGCAGTATTTT | CASSILGTLLGGDTQYF
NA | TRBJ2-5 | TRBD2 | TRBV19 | TGTGCCAGTAGCACGACTAGCGGGGGTTACTTGGAGACCCAGTACTTC | CASSTTSGGYLETQYF
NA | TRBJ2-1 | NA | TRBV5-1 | TGCGCCAGCTCGGCTGATTTTGAGCAGTTCTTC | CASSADFEQFF
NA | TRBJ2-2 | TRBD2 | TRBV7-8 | TGTGCCAGCAGCGGGACTAGCGGGGGCCGAAACACCGGGGAGCTGTTTTTT | CASSGTSGGRNTGELFF
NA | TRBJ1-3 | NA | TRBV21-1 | TGTGCCAGCAGCAAGGTCTACGGGGCCGCTGGAAACACCATATATTTT | CASSKVYGAAGNTIYF
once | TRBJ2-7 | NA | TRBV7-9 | TGTGCCAGCAGCTGGGACACCTCCTACGAGCAGTACTTC | CASSWDTSYEQYF
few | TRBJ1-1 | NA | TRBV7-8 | TGTGCCAGCAGCTTCCCAGGCACGTTGAACACTGAAGCTTTCTTT | CASSFPGTLNTEAFF
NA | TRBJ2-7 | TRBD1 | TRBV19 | TGTGCCAGTAGTATAGGTGGGACAGGGGCAGGTGAGCAGTACTTC | CASSIGGTGAGEQYF
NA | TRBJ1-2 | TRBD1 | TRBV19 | TGTGCCAGTAGTAAGGGACAGGGGCAGGGCTATGGCTACACCTTC | CASSKGQGQGYGYTF
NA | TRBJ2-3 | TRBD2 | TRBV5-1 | TGCGCCAGCAGCTTAGCGGGGGGCTCTAGCACAGATACGCAGTATTTT | CASSLAGGSSTDTQYF
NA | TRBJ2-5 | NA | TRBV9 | TGTGCCAGCAGCCTCTCCGGGACTCCTCAAGAGACCCAGTACTTC | CASSLSGTPQETQYF
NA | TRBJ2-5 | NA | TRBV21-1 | TGTGCCAGCAGCAAAGAGGAGGGAAAAAAGGGGTACCAAGAGACCCAGTACTTC | CASSKEEGKKGYQETQYF
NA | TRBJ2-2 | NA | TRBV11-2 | TGTGCCAGCAGCTTAAGCGGGCCTTTCACCGGGGAGCTGTTTTTT | CASSLSGPFTGELFF
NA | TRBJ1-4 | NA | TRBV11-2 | TGTGCCAGCAGCTTATCCTCCGTCCCAAATGAAAAACTGTTTTTT | CASSLSSVPNEKLFF